This T cell receptor beta chain emerged from a study of response to subunit inactivated influenza vaccine. One entry per CDR3 protein, called by TCRdb with MiXCR from the RT-PCR reads. In the table there are 650,000 to 700,000 distinct CDR3 sequences, less than 20% of which are singletons. With regard to this clonotype: Antigen specificity is unknown.

Study conclusions and caveats: Researchers suggested that each seasonal influenza vaccination recruits few new T cells.

Trimming removed 6 bases from V and 6 bases from J; junction bases left unmatched: 11. CDR3 length equals 16 residues. Germline values: CDR1 MNHEY, CDR2 SVGEGT. The starting material was PBMCs from blood, obtained approximately 12 days after vaccination. This clonotype was sampled from a man aged 45 to 65 who received an inactivated influenza vaccine. This sequence joins TRBV6-2 or TRBV6-3 and TRBJ2-2, with 9 bases aligning to TRBD1. Here the CDR3 DNA reads TGTGCCAGCAGGCGTCAACAGGGGGCGCGCTCCGGGGAGCTGTTTTTT. Protein: CASRRQQGARSGELFF.